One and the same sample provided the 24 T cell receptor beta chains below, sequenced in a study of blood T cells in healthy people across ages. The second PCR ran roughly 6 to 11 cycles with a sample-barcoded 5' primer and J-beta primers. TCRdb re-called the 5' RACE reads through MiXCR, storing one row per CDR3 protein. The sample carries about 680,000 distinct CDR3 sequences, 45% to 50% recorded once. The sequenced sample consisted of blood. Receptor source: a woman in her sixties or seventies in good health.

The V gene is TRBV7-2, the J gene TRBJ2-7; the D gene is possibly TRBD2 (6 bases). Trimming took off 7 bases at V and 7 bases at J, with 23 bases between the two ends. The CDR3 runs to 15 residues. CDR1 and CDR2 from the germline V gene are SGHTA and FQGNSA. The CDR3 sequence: CASIRWRDVSDEQYF. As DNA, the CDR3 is TGTGCCAGCATCCGGTGGCGGGACGTTTCGGATGAGCAGTACTTC.

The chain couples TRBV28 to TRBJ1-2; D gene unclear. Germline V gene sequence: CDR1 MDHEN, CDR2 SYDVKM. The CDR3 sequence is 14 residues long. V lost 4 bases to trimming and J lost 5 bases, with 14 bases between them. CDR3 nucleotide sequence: TGTGCCAGCAGTTCAGCGGGTAGATTTTATGGCTACACCTTC. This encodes CASSSAGRFYGYTF.

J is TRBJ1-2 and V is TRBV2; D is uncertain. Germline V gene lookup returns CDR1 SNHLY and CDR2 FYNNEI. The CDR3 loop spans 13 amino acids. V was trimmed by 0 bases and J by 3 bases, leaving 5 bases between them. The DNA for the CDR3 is TGTGCCAGCAGTGAAGCAGTAGACTATGGCTACACCTTC. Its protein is CASSEAVDYGYTF.

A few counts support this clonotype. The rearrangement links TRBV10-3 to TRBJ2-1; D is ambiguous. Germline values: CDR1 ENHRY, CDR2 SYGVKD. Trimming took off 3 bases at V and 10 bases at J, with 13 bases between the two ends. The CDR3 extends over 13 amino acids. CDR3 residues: CAISEMRRVEQFF. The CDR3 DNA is TGTGCCATCAGTGAAATGAGAAGGGTGGAGCAGTTCTTC.

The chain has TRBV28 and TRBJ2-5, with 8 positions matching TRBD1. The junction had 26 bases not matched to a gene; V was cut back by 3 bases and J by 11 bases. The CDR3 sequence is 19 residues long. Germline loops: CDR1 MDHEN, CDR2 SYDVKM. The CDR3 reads CASSLGQGASSRLYGEQYF. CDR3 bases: TGTGCCAGCAGTTTGGGTCAGGGGGCTTCCTCTCGGCTCTACGGTGAGCAGTACTTC.

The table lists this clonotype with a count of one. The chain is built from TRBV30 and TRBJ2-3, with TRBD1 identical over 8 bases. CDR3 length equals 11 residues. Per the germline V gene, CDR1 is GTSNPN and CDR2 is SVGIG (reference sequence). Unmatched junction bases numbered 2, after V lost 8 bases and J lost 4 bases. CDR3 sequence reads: CAGQGSDTQYF. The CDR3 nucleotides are TGTGCCGGACAGGGTTCAGATACGCAGTATTTT.

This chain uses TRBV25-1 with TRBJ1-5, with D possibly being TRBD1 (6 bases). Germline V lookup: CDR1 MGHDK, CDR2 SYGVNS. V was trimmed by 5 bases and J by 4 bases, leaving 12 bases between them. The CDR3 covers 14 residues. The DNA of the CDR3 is TGTGCCAGCAGTCCTGGACAGATGAATCAGCCCCAGCATTTT. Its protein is CASSPGQMNQPQHF.

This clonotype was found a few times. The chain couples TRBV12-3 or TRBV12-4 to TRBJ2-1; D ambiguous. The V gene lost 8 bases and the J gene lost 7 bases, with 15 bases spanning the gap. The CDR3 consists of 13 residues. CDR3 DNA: TGTGCCAGCTCCCCTGGGGTGGGGAATGAGCAGTTCTTC. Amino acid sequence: CASSPGVGNEQFF.

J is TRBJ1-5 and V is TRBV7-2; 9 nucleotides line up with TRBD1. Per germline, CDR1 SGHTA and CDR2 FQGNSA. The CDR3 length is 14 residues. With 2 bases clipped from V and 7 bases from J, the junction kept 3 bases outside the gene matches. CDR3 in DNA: TGTGCCAGCAGCTTATTGACAGGGGGACAGCCCCAGCATTTT. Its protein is CASSLLTGGQPQHF.

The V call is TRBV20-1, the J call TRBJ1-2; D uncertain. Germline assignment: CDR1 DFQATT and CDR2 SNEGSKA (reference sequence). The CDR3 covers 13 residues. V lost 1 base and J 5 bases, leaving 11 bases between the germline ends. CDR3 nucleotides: TGCAGTGCTAGAGGCTCGACCGGTTATGGCTACACCTTC. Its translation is CSARGSTGYGYTF.

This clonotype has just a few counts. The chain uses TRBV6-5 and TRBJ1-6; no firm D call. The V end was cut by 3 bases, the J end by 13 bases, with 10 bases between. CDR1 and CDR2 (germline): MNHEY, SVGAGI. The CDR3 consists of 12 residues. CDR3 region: CASSYLDGPLHF. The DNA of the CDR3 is TGTGCCAGCAGTTATTTAGATGGTCCCCTCCACTTT.

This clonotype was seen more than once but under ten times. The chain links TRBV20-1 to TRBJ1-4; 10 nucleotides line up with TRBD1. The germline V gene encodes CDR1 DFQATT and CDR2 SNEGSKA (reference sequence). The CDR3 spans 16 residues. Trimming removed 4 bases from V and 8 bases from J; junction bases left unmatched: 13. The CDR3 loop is CSATGTGALGYEKLFF. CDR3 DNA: TGCAGTGCTACCGGGACAGGGGCTCTCGGGTACGAAAAACTGTTTTTT.

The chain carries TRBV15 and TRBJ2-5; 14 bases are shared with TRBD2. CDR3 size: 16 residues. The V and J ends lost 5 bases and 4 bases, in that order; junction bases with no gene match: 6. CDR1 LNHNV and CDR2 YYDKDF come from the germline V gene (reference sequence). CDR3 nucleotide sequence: TGTGCCACCAGCGGCGGGACTAGCGGGAGATTAGAGACCCAGTACTTC. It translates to CATSGGTSGRLETQYF.

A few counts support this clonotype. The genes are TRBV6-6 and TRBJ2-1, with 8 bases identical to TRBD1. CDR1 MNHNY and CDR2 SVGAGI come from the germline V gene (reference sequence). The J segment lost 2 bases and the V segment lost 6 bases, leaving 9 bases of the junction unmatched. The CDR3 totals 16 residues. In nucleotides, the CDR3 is TGTGCCAGCAGCTCCTCGACAGGGGCGACCTACAATGAGCAGTTCTTC. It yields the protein CASSSSTGATYNEQFF.

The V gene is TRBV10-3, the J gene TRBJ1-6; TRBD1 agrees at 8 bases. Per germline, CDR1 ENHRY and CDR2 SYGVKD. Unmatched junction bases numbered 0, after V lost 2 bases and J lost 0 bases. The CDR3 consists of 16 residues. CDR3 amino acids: CAISETGGSYNSPLHF. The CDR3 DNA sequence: TGTGCCATCAGTGAGACAGGGGGCTCCTATAATTCACCCCTCCACTTT.

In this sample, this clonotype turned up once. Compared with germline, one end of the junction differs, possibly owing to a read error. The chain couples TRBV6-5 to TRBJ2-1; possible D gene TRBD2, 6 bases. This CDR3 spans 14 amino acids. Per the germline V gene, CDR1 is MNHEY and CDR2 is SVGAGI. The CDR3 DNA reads TGTGCCAGCGGTTACTCCCACGGGGGCAATGAGCAGTTCTTC. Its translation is CASGYSHGGNEQFF.

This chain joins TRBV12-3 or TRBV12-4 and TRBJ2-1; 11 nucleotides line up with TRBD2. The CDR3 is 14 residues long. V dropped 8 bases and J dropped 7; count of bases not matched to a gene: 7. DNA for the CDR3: TGTGCCAGCTCCAGACTAGCGGGAAGGAATGAGCAGTTCTTC. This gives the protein CASSRLAGRNEQFF.

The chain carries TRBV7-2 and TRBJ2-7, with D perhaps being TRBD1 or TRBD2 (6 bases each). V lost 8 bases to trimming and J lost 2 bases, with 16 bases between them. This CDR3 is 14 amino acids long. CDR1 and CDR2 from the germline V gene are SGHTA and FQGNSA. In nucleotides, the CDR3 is TGTGCCAGCCTCCGGCGCGGGGACACCTACGAGCAGTACTTC. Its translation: CASLRRGDTYEQYF.

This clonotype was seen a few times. DNA of the CDR3: TGTGCCAGCAGTTTCAGGAACACTGAAGCTTTCTTT. Its translation is CASSFRNTEAFF. The chain links TRBV28 to TRBJ1-1; D gene unclear. V lost 3 bases, J lost 1 base, and 3 bases lay in between. The germline V gene has CDR1 MDHEN and CDR2 SYDVKM. The CDR3 consists of 12 residues.

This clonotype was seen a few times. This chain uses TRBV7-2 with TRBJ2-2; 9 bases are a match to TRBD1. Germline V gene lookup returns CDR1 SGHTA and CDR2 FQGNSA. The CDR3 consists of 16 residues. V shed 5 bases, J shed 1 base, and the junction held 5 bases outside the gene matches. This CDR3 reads CASSVQGALNTGELFF. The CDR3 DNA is TGTGCCAGCAGCGTACAGGGGGCCTTGAACACCGGGGAGCTGTTTTTT.

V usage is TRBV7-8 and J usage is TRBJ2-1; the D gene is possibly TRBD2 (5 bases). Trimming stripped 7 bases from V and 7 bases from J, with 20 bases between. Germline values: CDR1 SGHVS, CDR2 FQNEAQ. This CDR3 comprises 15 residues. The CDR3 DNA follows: TGTGCCAGCACCGTGGGAGCCGGATCAAAAAATGAGCAGTTCTTC. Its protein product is CASTVGAGSKNEQFF.

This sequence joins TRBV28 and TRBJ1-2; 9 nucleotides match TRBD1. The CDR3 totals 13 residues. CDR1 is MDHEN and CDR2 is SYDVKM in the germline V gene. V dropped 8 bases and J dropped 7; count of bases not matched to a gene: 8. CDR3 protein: CASGGGQGFGYTF. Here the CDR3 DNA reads TGTGCCAGCGGGGGGGGACAGGGTTTTGGCTACACCTTC.

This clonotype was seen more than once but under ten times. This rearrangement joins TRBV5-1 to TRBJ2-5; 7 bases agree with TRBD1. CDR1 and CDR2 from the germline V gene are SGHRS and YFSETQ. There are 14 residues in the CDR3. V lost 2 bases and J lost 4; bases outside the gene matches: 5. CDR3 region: CASSLQGRSETQYF. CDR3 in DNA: TGCGCCAGCAGCTTACAGGGGCGATCAGAGACCCAGTACTTC.

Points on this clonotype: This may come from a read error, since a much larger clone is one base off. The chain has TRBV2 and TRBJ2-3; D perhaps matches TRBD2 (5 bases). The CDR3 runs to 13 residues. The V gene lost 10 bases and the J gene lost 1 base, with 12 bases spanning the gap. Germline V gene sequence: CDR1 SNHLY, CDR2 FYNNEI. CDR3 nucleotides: TGTGCCACCCAGAGGGTCGGCACAGATACGCAGTATTTT. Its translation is CATQRVGTDTQYF.